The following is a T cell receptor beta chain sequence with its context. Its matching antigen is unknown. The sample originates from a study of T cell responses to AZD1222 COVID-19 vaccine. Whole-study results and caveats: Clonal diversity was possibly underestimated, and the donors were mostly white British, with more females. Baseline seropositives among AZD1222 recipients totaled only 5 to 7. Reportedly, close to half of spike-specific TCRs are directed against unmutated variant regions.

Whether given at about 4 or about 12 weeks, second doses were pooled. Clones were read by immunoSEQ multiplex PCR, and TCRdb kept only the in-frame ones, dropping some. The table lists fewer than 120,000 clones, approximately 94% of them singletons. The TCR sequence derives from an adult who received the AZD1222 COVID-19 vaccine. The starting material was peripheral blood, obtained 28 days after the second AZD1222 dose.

Written as DNA, the CDR3 is TGTGCCAGCACTGAAAGTGCCGGTGGCTACACCTTC. Translation: CASTESAGGYTF. The chain is built from TRBV28 and TRBJ1-2; D is undetermined. Germline V gene sequence: CDR1 MDHEN, CDR2 SYDVKM. This CDR3 is built from 12 residues. V lost 7 bases and J lost 7, with 13 bases in between.